Listed below are T cell receptor beta chains from one sample, sequenced in a study of cytomegalovirus exposure and HLA in healthy donors. Profiling relied on immunoSEQ multiplex PCR, and the TCRdb table lists in-frame clones only, not all of them. The sample includes 60,000 to 85,000 clones, over 85% of them seen just once. Source material: PBMCs. These receptor sequences come from a man younger than 35 in good health and CMV-seropositive. Both conserved end residues are trimmed from each CDR3. A row's size may be missing; if present it is once, few, many or a size class.

size	V	CDR3
-	TRBV5-4	ASSFRRDTEAF
once	TRBV27	ASRQDRDSNYGYT
-	TRBV10-2	ASSERREESEQF
-	TRBV18	ASSPPLKPLSDEQF
-	TRBV7-9	ASSSGYDGYGYT
-	TRBV6-5	ASSSGTNYEQY
-	TRBV4-1	ASSPGQGRYEQY
-	TRBV28	ASSYTTGYT
once	TRBV29-1	SVEKGVPYYNEQF
-	TRBV20-1	SGTANYGYT
-	TRBV6-4	ASSFSGSLNEQF
-	TRBV4-1	ASSQDGTGFFEQY
-	TRBV7-2	ASSPTGQTGHLNTEAF
-	TRBV7-9	ASSARAQGLYRNTIY
-	TRBV14	ASSQDSRTSGSPTGELF